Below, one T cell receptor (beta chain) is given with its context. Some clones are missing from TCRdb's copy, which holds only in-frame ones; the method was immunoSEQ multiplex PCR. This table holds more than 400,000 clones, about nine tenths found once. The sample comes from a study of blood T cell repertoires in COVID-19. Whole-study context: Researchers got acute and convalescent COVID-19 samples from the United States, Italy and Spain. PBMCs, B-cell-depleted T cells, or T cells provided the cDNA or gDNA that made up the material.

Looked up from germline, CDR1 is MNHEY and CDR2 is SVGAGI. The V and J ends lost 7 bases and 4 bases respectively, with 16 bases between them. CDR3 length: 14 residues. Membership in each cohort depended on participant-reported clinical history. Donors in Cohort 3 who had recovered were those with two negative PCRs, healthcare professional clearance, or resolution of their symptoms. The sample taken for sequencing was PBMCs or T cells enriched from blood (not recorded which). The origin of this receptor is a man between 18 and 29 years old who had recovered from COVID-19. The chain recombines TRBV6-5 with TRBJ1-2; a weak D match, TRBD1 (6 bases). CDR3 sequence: CASTSDRSLYGYTF. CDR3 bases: TGTGCCAGCACGTCGGACAGAAGCCTCTATGGCTACACCTTC.